The next 2 T cell receptor beta chains were all read from a single sample in a study of T cells in Graves' hyperthyroidism and ophthalmopathy. RNA transcripts served as the template for amplifying TCR beta CDR3 regions. Researchers ran a first-round RT-PCR on the TCR CDR3 using the HTBI primer set. TCRdb fed the multiplex PCR reads into MiXCR, producing one record per CDR3 protein. The table shows fewer than 650,000 distinct CDR3 sequences, with 13% to 15% occurring only once. The sequencing input was blood. Every receptor here comes from a woman aged 18-29 years with Graves' ophthalmopathy.

V usage is TRBV4-1 and J usage is TRBJ1-2; 7 bases agree with TRBD1. The ends lost 4 bases at V and 4 bases at J; junction bases unmatched: 12. The germline V gene has CDR1 MGHRA and CDR2 YSYEKL. CDR3 length: 16 residues. CDR3 in DNA: TGCGCCAGCAGCCTTGTCCGGGACAGACAAAGCTATGGCTACACCTTC. This translates into CASSLVRDRQSYGYTF.

In regard to this clonotype: This may arise from a read error, as a much more abundant clone is one base away. CDR3 sequence reads: CASSPRRVEYTEAFF. The CDR3 nucleotides are TGTGCCAGCAGCCCACGAAGGGTAGAGTACACTGAAGCTTTCTTT. The chain couples TRBV3-1 to TRBJ1-1; D not certain. V lost 4 bases and J 3 bases, leaving 15 bases between the germline ends. The CDR3 is 15 amino acids. Germline V CDR1 and CDR2: LGHDT, YNNKEL (reference sequence).